This passage covers 31 T cell receptor beta chains from one sample sequenced in a study of blood T cell repertoires in COVID-19. The repertoire was sequenced with immunoSEQ multiplex PCR; TCRdb's copy has only in-frame clones and lacks some. The sample consists of approximately 300,000 clones, around 85% of them appearing once. Sequenced material: PBMCs or T cells enriched from blood (not recorded which). These receptors came from a woman under 40 who had been exposed to COVID-19.

The chain employs TRBV10-1 and TRBJ2-7; 7 bases match TRBD1. The CDR3 has 14 residues. Germline CDR1 and CDR2: WNHNN and SYGVQD (reference sequence). V lost 6 bases and J lost 0; bases outside the gene matches: 5. The CDR3 loop reads CASSEGDSSYEQYF. Written as DNA, the CDR3 is TGCGCCAGCAGCGAGGGGGACAGCTCCTACGAGCAGTACTTC.

The chain recombines TRBV28 with TRBJ1-2, with D perhaps TRBD1 (6 bases). The CDR3 consists of 14 residues. With 5 bases removed from V and 3 bases from J, the gap between germline ends came to 13 bases. The germline CDR1 and CDR2 sequences are MDHEN and SYDVKM. The CDR3 coding sequence is TGTGCCAGCAGTGGGGGCATCACTTACTATGGCTACACCTTC. Encoded protein: CASSGGITYYGYTF.

This clone was detected a few times. This specimen includes other DNA sequences encoding the same CDR3. The chain has TRBV28 and TRBJ1-1, with a tentative D call TRBD1 (5 bases). CDR3 length: 13 amino acids. The germline CDR1 and CDR2 sequences are MDHEN and SYDVKM. V was clipped by 3 bases and J by 3 bases, with 8 bases between them. For the CDR3, the DNA is TGTGCCAGCAGTTTGCAGGGCTACACTGAAGCTTTCTTT. It encodes CASSLQGYTEAFF.

The V gene is TRBV21-1, the J gene TRBJ2-7; no check of the table's D call, TRBD2, against the DNA was made. TRBV21-1 is a known pseudogene. CDR3 length equals 17 residues. This CDR3 reads CASSTTLRRTSSYEQYF. The CDR3 DNA reads as TGTGCCAGCAGCACTACCCTCCGGAGGACTAGCTCCTACGAGCAGTACTTC.

This chain links TRBV7-9 with TRBJ1-2, with D perhaps matching TRBD1 (5 bases). This CDR3 is 11 amino acids long. Germline CDR1 and CDR2: SEHNR and FQNEAQ (reference sequence). V was pared by 6 bases and J by 7 bases, with 9 bases between. The DNA of the CDR3 is TGTGCCAGCAGTTTCGACAGTGGCTACACCTTC. This sequence encodes CASSFDSGYTF.

The gene calls are TRBV3-1 (or the pseudogene TRBV3-2) and TRBJ1-1; 12 nucleotides agree with TRBD1. The CDR3 loop spans 15 amino acids. V trimming: 6 bases; J trimming: 6 bases; junction bases outside the gene matches: 8. CDR1 and CDR2 from the germline V gene are LGHDT and YNNKEL (reference sequence). CDR3 region: CASSRGQGAIAEAFF. The CDR3 DNA sequence: TGTGCCAGCAGTCGGGGACAGGGGGCAATCGCTGAAGCTTTCTTT.

The V call is TRBV5-6, the J call TRBJ2-7, with a possible D match to TRBD2 (5 bases). This CDR3 contains 16 residues. V lost 4 bases and J lost 0, with 17 bases in between. Germline CDR1 and CDR2: SGHDT and YYEEEE. The chain's CDR3 is CASSQLGSSSSYEQYF. The CDR3 region has the DNA TGTGCCAGCAGCCAACTAGGGAGTAGTAGCTCCTACGAGCAGTACTTC.

The gene calls are TRBV27 and TRBJ2-7, with a tentative D call TRBD2 (5 bases). This CDR3 region has 15 residues. Trimming removed 3 bases from V and 0 bases from J, with 12 bases in between. Looked up from germline, CDR1 is MNHEY and CDR2 is SMNVEV (reference sequence). Here the CDR3 reads CASSLNREISYEQYF. The CDR3 coding sequence is TGTGCCAGCAGTTTGAATCGGGAAATCTCCTACGAGCAGTACTTC.

The chain couples TRBV5-5 to TRBJ2-7; possible D gene TRBD1, 6 bases. Trimming removed 4 bases from V and 0 bases from J, with 11 bases in between. The germline CDR1 and CDR2 sequences are SGHKS and YYEKEE (reference sequence). The CDR3 length is 14 residues. The DNA of the CDR3 is TGTGCCAGCAGCCTCCTGGACAGCTCCTACGAGCAGTACTTC. Its translation: CASSLLDSSYEQYF. Full variable domain (outside the CDR3, taken from reference TRBV5-5 and TRBJ2-7): DAGVTQSPTHLIKTRGQQVTLRCSPISGHKSVSWYQQVLGQGPQFIFQYYEKEERGRGNFPDRFSARQFPNYSSELNVNALLLGDSALYLCASSLLDSSYEQYFGPGTRLTVT.

This rearrangement joins TRBV6-5 to TRBJ2-7; TRBD2 is a possible D gene (5 bases). With 4 bases removed from V and 0 bases from J, the gap between germline ends came to 10 bases. Germline CDR1 is MNHEY and CDR2 is SVGAGI. The CDR3 is made up of 14 amino acids. CDR3 in amino acids: CASSSPTISYEQYF. The CDR3 nucleotides are TGTGCCAGCAGTTCCCCGACTATCTCCTACGAGCAGTACTTC.

The chain couples TRBV24-1 to TRBJ2-7; D possibly corresponds to TRBD2 (5 bases). The CDR3 extends over 13 amino acids. Germline loops: CDR1 KGHDR, CDR2 SFDVKD. V was trimmed by 4 bases and J by 4 bases, leaving 10 bases between them. CDR3 DNA sequence: TGTGCCACCAGTGACTATGGAGGATACGAGCAGTACTTC. Protein: CATSDYGGYEQYF.

The V call is TRBV18, the J call TRBJ2-7; 8 bases match TRBD1. J was trimmed by 2 bases and V by 3 bases; bases with no gene match: 6. The CDR3 sequence is 15 residues long. From germline, CDR1 is KGHSH and CDR2 LQKENI. The CDR3 loop is CASSPGTGATYEQYF. The DNA for the CDR3 is TGTGCCAGCTCACCCGGGACAGGCGCGACCTACGAGCAGTACTTC.

CDR3 residues: CASSITGGGVTNEKLFF. The CDR3 DNA sequence: TGTGCCAGCAGTATCACAGGGGGCGGCGTAACTAATGAAAAACTGTTTTTT. This chain uses TRBV28 with TRBJ1-4, with 9 nucleotides matching TRBD1. Looked up from germline, CDR1 is MDHEN and CDR2 is SYDVKM. Losses at the gene ends were 5 bases for V and 1 base for J; bases not matched to a gene: 8. The CDR3 is 17 residues long.

This clone has more than one count but fewer than ten. CDR3 in DNA: TGTGCCAGCAGCCAGAATAAACAGGGGGCGAACACTGAAGCTTTCTTT. Translated: CASSQNKQGANTEAFF. The chain employs TRBV7-9 and TRBJ1-1; 9 bases agree with TRBD1. V shed 5 bases and J 1 base; nucleotides not matched to a gene: 8. From germline, CDR1 is SEHNR and CDR2 FQNEAQ (reference sequence). There are 16 residues in the CDR3.

This clone was seen only a few times. The rearrangement links TRBV5-1 to TRBJ1-6; 8 bases match TRBD1. There are 15 residues in the CDR3. Germline CDR1 SGHRS, CDR2 YFSETQ. The V gene end was trimmed by 5 bases and the J gene end by 5 bases; junction bases not matched to a gene: 6. CDR3 sequence (DNA): TGCGCCAGCAGACTAGGGACAGGAGATAATTCACCCCTCCACTTT. Amino acids: CASRLGTGDNSPLHF.

This chain connects TRBV6-1 to TRBJ2-2; the D is unclear. The CDR3 spans 15 residues. CDR1 is MNHNS, CDR2 SASEGT, per germline. Trimming left V 1 base short and J 3 bases short, with 9 bases between. This chain's CDR3 is CASSEVLGDTGELFF. The CDR3, as DNA: TGTGCCAGCAGTGAAGTACTGGGCGACACCGGGGAGCTGTTTTTT.

The V call is TRBV18, the J call TRBJ2-1; TRBD1 might be the D (6 bases). Germline-derived CDR1 and CDR2 are KGHSH and LQKENI. V shed 3 bases and J shed 3 bases, with 15 bases lying between them. The CDR3 covers 16 residues. CDR3 coding DNA: TGTGCCAGCTCACCCAGACAGGAGAAAATCTACAATGAGCAGTTCTTC. This encodes CASSPRQEKIYNEQFF.

This clone was observed a handful of times. The V and J genes are TRBV6-5 and TRBJ1-2, with D perhaps matching TRBD1 (6 bases). V shed 6 bases and J shed 4 bases, with 15 bases lying between them. The CDR3 is 14 residues long. Germline assignment: CDR1 MNHEY and CDR2 SVGAGI. This chain's CDR3 is CASRRTVSSYGYTF. The CDR3 coding sequence is TGTGCCAGCAGGCGGACAGTATCGTCCTATGGCTACACCTTC.

This clone was observed once. The chain couples TRBV30 to TRBJ2-7; 9 bases agree with TRBD2. CDR1 is GTSNPN and CDR2 is SVGIG in the germline V gene (reference sequence). The CDR3 runs to 16 residues. CDR3: CARGLAKNTPTYEQYF. The CDR3 DNA is TGTGCTCGAGGACTAGCGAAAAATACTCCAACCTACGAGCAGTACTTC.

V usage is TRBV4-1 and J usage is TRBJ2-7; TRBD2 agrees at 9 bases. Looked up from germline, CDR1 is MGHRA and CDR2 is YSYEKL. This CDR3 is built from 16 residues. After removal of 0 bases from V and 1 base from J, the junction contained 4 bases not matched to a gene. CDR3 DNA: TGCGCCAGCAGCCAAGATCGGCTAGCGGGGTCCTACGAGCAGTACTTC. Translating gives CASSQDRLAGSYEQYF.

This clone appeared a single time. The chain links TRBV6-4 to TRBJ2-3; 7 nucleotides match TRBD1. The germline V gene encodes CDR1 MRHNA and CDR2 SNTAGT. The CDR3 spans 15 residues. The V segment lost 3 bases and the J segment 1 base; nucleotides outside the gene matches: 4. The CDR3 loop is CASSEGTGGTDTQYF. CDR3 nucleotide sequence: TGTGCCAGCAGTGAAGGAACAGGGGGCACAGATACGCAGTATTTT.

The chain has TRBV5-1 and TRBJ1-5; no clear D gene. The germline V gene encodes CDR1 SGHRS and CDR2 YFSETQ. The CDR3 has 13 residues. V lost 2 bases to trimming and J lost 3 bases, with 6 bases between them. Written as DNA, the CDR3 is TGCGCCAGCAGCTTACAGTCCAATCAGCCCCAGCATTTT. This sequence encodes CASSLQSNQPQHF.

This chain uses TRBV5-1 with TRBJ2-3, with D perhaps TRBD2 (5 bases). The CDR3 runs 15 residues. Germline CDR1 is SGHRS and CDR2 is YFSETQ. Trimming shortened V by 1 base and J by 7 bases, and 16 bases separated the two germline ends. The CDR3 DNA reads as TGCGCCAGCAGCTTGAGTAGCGAGCCCGAAAATACGCAGTATTTT. It encodes CASSLSSEPENTQYF.

The chain is built from TRBV7-2 and TRBJ1-2; no firm D call. Trimming took off 3 bases at V and 5 bases at J, with 13 bases between the two ends. This CDR3 is 14 amino acids long. Germline V gene lookup returns CDR1 SGHTA and CDR2 FQGNSA. This chain's CDR3 is CASSFWEGQYGYTF. CDR3 bases: TGTGCCAGCAGCTTCTGGGAGGGCCAATATGGCTACACCTTC.

This chain connects TRBV6-6 to TRBJ2-1; TRBD2 agrees at 10 bases. Trimming cost V 5 bases and J 6 bases; bases outside gene matches: 13. This CDR3 region has 17 residues. CDR1 is MNHNY, CDR2 SVGAGI, per germline (reference sequence). The CDR3 sequence: CASSPLAGVGPGNEQFF. CDR3 nucleotide sequence: TGTGCCAGCAGTCCCCTAGCGGGAGTAGGCCCTGGCAATGAGCAGTTCTTC.

This clone is a singleton in its sample. The rearrangement links TRBV5-6 to TRBJ1-2; D is perhaps TRBD1 (6 bases). Germline V lookup: CDR1 SGHDT, CDR2 YYEEEE. The CDR3 spans 11 residues. V shed 4 bases and J shed 6 bases, with 7 bases lying between them. The CDR3 region has the DNA TGTGCCAGCAGCCACAGGGATGGCTACACCTTC. Amino acids: CASSHRDGYTF.

This clone was seen only once. This chain connects TRBV12-3 or TRBV12-4 to TRBJ1-1, with 8 nucleotides matching TRBD1. Trimming cost V 7 bases and J 5 bases; bases outside gene matches: 6. This CDR3 is 13 amino acids long. The CDR3 loop is CASIGRGRTEAFF. The CDR3 coding sequence is TGTGCCAGCATAGGCAGGGGGCGAACTGAAGCTTTCTTT.

The sample holds a few counts of this clone. The chain links TRBV7-3 to TRBJ2-5; D uncertain. CDR3 length equals 12 residues. Germline CDR1 SGHTA, CDR2 FQGTGA. Trimming took off 4 bases at V and 3 bases at J, with 6 bases between the two ends. CDR3 sequence (DNA): TGTGCCAGCAGCTCCGAGAAAGAGACCCAGTACTTC. Translation: CASSSEKETQYF.

At least ten counts were recorded for this clone. The rearrangement joins TRBV5-1 to TRBJ2-7; 11 bases are shared with TRBD1. The V and J ends lost 0 bases and 3 bases, in that order; junction bases with no gene match: 2. The CDR3 length is 15 residues. The germline CDR1 and CDR2 sequences are SGHRS and YFSETQ. CDR3 protein: CASSLAGTGGYEQYF. The CDR3 DNA is TGCGCCAGCAGCTTGGCCGGGACAGGGGGCTACGAGCAGTACTTC.

The V gene is TRBV4-3, the J gene TRBJ2-5; 11 bases match TRBD2. The CDR3 loop spans 13 amino acids. CDR1 and CDR2 (germline): LGHNA, YSLEER. The V and J ends lost 1 base and 9 bases, in that order; junction bases with no gene match: 1. The CDR3 bases are TGCGCCAGCAGCCAAGGTAGCGGGGGGGCCCAGTACTTC. Its translation: CASSQGSGGAQYF.

This sequence joins TRBV9 and TRBJ1-1; the D is unclear. Trimming took off 0 bases at V and 7 bases at J, with 13 bases between the two ends. Germline V gene sequence: CDR1 SGDLS, CDR2 YYNGEE. The CDR3 has 14 residues. DNA for the CDR3: TGTGCCAGCAGCGTAGAAACGGGTGGAGATGAAGCTTTCTTT. It specifies CASSVETGGDEAFF.